These 14 T cell receptor beta chains share one sample of origin, sequenced in a study of human T cells and chemical hapten exposure. TCRdb passed the RACE reads through MiXCR, listing each CDR3 protein once. There are some 380,000 distinct CDR3 sequences in the sample; roughly 5% occur only once, and 2% to 2.5% lies in the top ten. Time point here: patch test 1, 2 weeks after DPC sensitization. This sample's treatment: therapeutic diphenylcyclopropenone sensitization with weekly scalp DPC. Sequencing was performed on whole blood, taken in connection with sensitization to the hapten diphenylcyclopropenone (DPC). The receptors shown here come from a woman aged 50 to 60 with alopecia areata. Some clones in this sample may be carry-over from other donors' samples.

This clonotype was picked up many times. The chain uses TRBV6-6 and TRBJ1-1; 10 bases match TRBD1. CDR3 length equals 13 residues. With 7 bases clipped from V and 4 bases from J, the junction kept 3 bases outside the gene matches. Germline V gene lookup returns CDR1 MNHNY and CDR2 SVGAGI (reference sequence). The CDR3 spells CASIRTGGTEAFF. CDR3 in DNA: TGTGCCAGCATTCGGACAGGGGGCACTGAAGCTTTCTTT.

CDR3 amino acids: CASSYLADYEQYF. The CDR3 DNA reads TGTGCCAGCAGTTACTTAGCCGACTACGAGCAGTACTTC. The rearrangement joins TRBV6-6 to TRBJ2-7; no reliable D call. Looked up from germline, CDR1 is MNHNY and CDR2 is SVGAGI (reference sequence). The CDR3 runs 13 residues. Trimming stripped 1 base from V and 3 bases from J, with 7 bases between.

A few counts support this clonotype. The rearrangement uses TRBV20-1 and TRBJ1-4, with TRBD1 matching 8 bases. Germline loops: CDR1 DFQATT, CDR2 SNEGSKA (reference sequence). The J segment lost 2 bases and the V segment lost 6 bases, leaving 8 bases of the junction unmatched. This CDR3 spans 15 amino acids. DNA of the CDR3: TGCAGTGCCCCGGACAGGGAGGTCACTAATGAAAAACTGTTTTTT. Its translation: CSAPDREVTNEKLFF.

The chain has TRBV14 and TRBJ1-2; 7 nucleotides align to TRBD1. The CDR3 totals 16 residues. Per germline, CDR1 SGHDN and CDR2 FVKESK. Unmatched junction bases numbered 10, after V lost 5 bases and J lost 1 base. CDR3 sequence reads: CASSERGLILNYGYTF. The CDR3 nucleotides read TGTGCCAGCAGCGAAAGGGGGCTCATCCTTAACTATGGCTACACCTTC. Variable domain in full (rest from reference TRBV14 and TRBJ1-2): EAGVTQFPSHSVIEKGQTVTLRCDPISGHDNLYWYRRVMGKEIKFLLHFVKESKQDESGMPNNRFLAERTGGTYSTLKVQPAELEDSGVYFCASSERGLILNYGYTFGSGTRLTVV.

This clonotype was detected many times. The CDR3 DNA reads TGTGCCAGCAGCCATCCTCCCGAGAGGTCTGAAGCTTTCTTT. As protein: CASSHPPERSEAFF. The rearrangement uses TRBV3-1 and TRBJ1-1; D uncertain. The CDR3 is made up of 14 amino acids. The germline CDR1 and CDR2 sequences are LGHDT and YNNKEL (reference sequence). V lost 3 bases, J lost 6 bases, and 14 bases lay in between.

This clonotype was detected ten times or more. The CDR3 region is CSVEEGRQVASGANVLTF. As DNA, the CDR3 is TGCAGCGTTGAAGAGGGCCGACAGGTCGCCTCTGGGGCCAACGTCCTGACTTTC. V is TRBV29-1 and J is TRBJ2-6, with D possibly matching TRBD1 (6 bases). Germline values: CDR1 SQVTM, CDR2 ANQGSEA. This CDR3 is built from 18 residues. Trimming removed 0 bases from V and 0 bases from J, with 15 bases in between. Based on the CDR3 plus reference TRBV29-1 and TRBJ2-6, the full variable domain is SAVISQKPSRDICQRGTSLTIQCQVDSQVTMMFWYRQQPGQSLTLIATANQGSEATYESGFVIDKFPISRPNLTFSTLTVSNMSPEDSSIYLCSVEEGRQVASGANVLTFGAGSRLTVL.

This clonotype has at least ten counts. The chain is built from TRBV12-3 or TRBV12-4 and TRBJ1-1; no clear D gene. The CDR3 runs 14 residues. Trimming left V 0 bases short and J 0 bases short, with 5 bases between. The CDR3 region has the DNA TGTGCCAGCAGTTTAGCGGGGATGAACACTGAAGCTTTCTTT. Translated: CASSLAGMNTEAFF.

This clonotype was observed many times. The V and J genes are TRBV12-3 or TRBV12-4 and TRBJ2-6; D may be TRBD2 (6 bases). The CDR3 runs to 15 residues. Trimming left V 3 bases short and J 2 bases short, with 8 bases between. CDR3 sequence (DNA): TGTGCCAGCAGTTTGCGCGGGACTGGGGCCAACGTCCTGACTTTC. Translating it yields CASSLRGTGANVLTF.

The rearrangement uses TRBV7-9 and TRBJ2-7, with D maybe TRBD1 (6 bases). Germline loops: CDR1 SEHNR, CDR2 FQNEAQ (reference sequence). CDR3 length: 15 residues. The V end was cut by 5 bases, the J end by 0 bases, with 14 bases between. CDR3 sequence: CASSRDISSSYEQYF. The CDR3 nucleotides are TGTGCCAGCAGCCGGGACATCTCAAGCTCCTACGAGCAGTACTTC.

Ten or more counts support this clonotype. The genes are TRBV4-1 and TRBJ1-2; possible D gene TRBD1, 5 bases. The CDR3 extends over 15 amino acids. The V gene lost 3 bases and the J gene lost 0 bases, with 11 bases spanning the gap. Germline CDR1 reads MGHRA; CDR2 reads YSYEKL. The CDR3 DNA reads TGCGCCAGCAGCCAGGTACTGGGGGCTAACTATGGCTACACCTTC. This encodes CASSQVLGANYGYTF.

The gene calls are TRBV12-3 or TRBV12-4 and TRBJ1-5; D is unresolved. The length of the CDR3 is 11 residues. The V and J ends lost 3 bases and 12 bases respectively, with 9 bases between them. The CDR3 coding sequence is TGTGCCAGCAGTTTCGGACGCGTCCAGCATTTT. Protein: CASSFGRVQHF.

This clonotype was seen many times. The chain recombines TRBV13 with TRBJ2-1, with 12 bases fitting TRBD2. The CDR3 length is 16 residues. Germline V gene sequence: CDR1 PRHDT, CDR2 FYEKMQ (reference sequence). V was clipped by 4 bases and J by 5 bases; unmatched bases: 6. The CDR3 region is CASSSVGTSGHNEQFF. In DNA form, the CDR3 reads TGTGCCAGCAGCTCCGTAGGGACTAGCGGGCACAATGAGCAGTTCTTC.

This clonotype was counted at least ten times. This chain uses TRBV18 with TRBJ2-7; unclear D gene. In germline, CDR1 is KGHSH, CDR2 LQKENI. CDR3 size: 14 residues. The ends were cut back, 0 bases at V and 0 bases at J, with 6 bases in the middle. The CDR3 sequence is CASSPPLGSYEQYF. The CDR3 coding sequence is TGTGCCAGCTCACCACCCCTCGGCTCCTACGAGCAGTACTTC.

This clonotype was observed at least ten times. The genes are TRBV5-1 and TRBJ1-1; D might be TRBD1 (5 bases). This CDR3 region has 14 residues. The V end was cut by 1 base, the J end by 4 bases, with 11 bases between. Looked up from germline, CDR1 is SGHRS and CDR2 is YFSETQ. The CDR3 region is CASSLRRDGTEAFF. DNA for the CDR3: TGCGCCAGCAGCTTGCGGAGGGACGGCACTGAAGCTTTCTTT.